This TCR beta chain was observed in a study of blood T cell repertoires in COVID-19. As for the study in general: Material from acute and convalescent COVID-19 was sourced from the United States, Italy and Spain. From T cells, B-cell-depleted T cells, or PBMCs came the material, which was cDNA or gDNA.

Original data processing: From reference gene primer amplification, estimates of nucleated cell counts were derived. Only in-frame clones appear in the TCRdb table, and some are missing; sequencing was by immunoSEQ multiplex PCR. V and J calls and clone size are given by that table; D and trimming were obtained from the DNA. In the table there are about 170,000 clones, approximately 82% of which are singletons. The CDR3 loop spans 14 amino acids. Trimming took 4 bases from V and 3 from J; bases not matched to a gene: 4. Germline CDR1 MGHRA, CDR2 YSYEKL. This clone has more than one count but fewer than ten.

Sequences were obtained from peripheral blood. The sequence derives from a woman aged 80 or over with active or convalescent COVID-19. This chain uses TRBV4-1 with TRBJ1-1; 8 nucleotides agree with TRBD1. CDR3 bases: TGCGCCAGCAGCCTGACAGGGGTTGACACTGAAGCTTTCTTT. This codes for CASSLTGVDTEAFF.